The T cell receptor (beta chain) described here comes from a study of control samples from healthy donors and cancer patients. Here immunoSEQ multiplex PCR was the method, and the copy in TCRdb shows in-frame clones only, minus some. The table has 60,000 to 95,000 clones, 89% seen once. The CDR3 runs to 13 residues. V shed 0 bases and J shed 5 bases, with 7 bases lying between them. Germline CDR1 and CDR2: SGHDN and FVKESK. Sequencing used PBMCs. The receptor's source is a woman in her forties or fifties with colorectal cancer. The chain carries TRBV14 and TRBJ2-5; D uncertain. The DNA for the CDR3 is TGTGCCAGCAGCCAAGAGTGGCGGGAGACCCAGTACTTC. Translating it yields CASSQEWRETQYF.